The 7 T cell receptor beta chains in this list originate from one sample, sequenced in a study of cytomegalovirus exposure and HLA in healthy donors. The PCR employed 60 Vbeta primers together with 13 Jbeta primers. TCRdb keeps only in-frame clones here, not all; method: immunoSEQ multiplex PCR. Here the sample spans 150,000 or so clones, around 77% being singletons. Sequencing was done on a sample of PBMCs. The receptors stem from a woman aged 40 to 49 in good health and CMV-seronegative.

This chain joins TRBV11-3 and TRBJ2-1, with TRBD2 identical over 9 bases. V lost 4 bases and J lost 2; bases outside the gene matches: 9. The CDR3 covers 17 residues. Germline V gene lookup returns CDR1 SGHNT and CDR2 YENEEA. CDR3 in DNA: TGTGCCAGCAGCTCCACCGGGACTAGCATCGCCTACAATGAGCAGTTCTTC. Protein sequence: CASSSTGTSIAYNEQFF.

This chain joins TRBV29-1 and TRBJ2-1; weak D call: TRBD2 (6 bases). The V end was cut by 4 bases, the J end by 6 bases, with 16 bases between. This CDR3 spans 14 amino acids. The germline V gene has CDR1 SQVTM and CDR2 ANQGSEA. CDR3 nucleotide sequence: TGCAGCGTTGGGCAGGGACTTGGGGGCAATGAGCAGTTCTTC. This encodes CSVGQGLGGNEQFF.

The rearrangement joins TRBV7-9 to TRBJ2-1, with D perhaps TRBD2 (6 bases). The V end lost 1 base, the J end lost 2 bases, and 9 bases lay between the germline ends. Germline CDR1 reads SEHNR; CDR2 reads FQNEAQ (reference sequence). This CDR3 has 15 residues. Here the CDR3 reads CASSLDSGTYNEQFF. The CDR3 nucleotides read TGTGCCAGCAGCTTAGATAGCGGAACCTACAATGAGCAGTTCTTC.

The J gene is TRBJ2-2, the V gene TRBV7-6; 15 nucleotides align to TRBD2. This CDR3 contains 17 residues. The germline V gene encodes CDR1 SGHVS and CDR2 FNYEAQ. Unmatched junction bases numbered 4, after V lost 5 bases and J lost 3 bases. The CDR3 protein is CASSVGLAGGYTGELFF. The DNA for the CDR3 is TGTGCCAGCAGCGTAGGACTAGCGGGAGGGTACACCGGGGAGCTGTTTTTT.

In this sample, this clone turned up a few times. The chain combines TRBV10-3 with TRBJ1-4; D is unresolved. Germline CDR1 reads ENHRY; CDR2 reads SYGVKD. The CDR3 has 15 residues. The V end lost 10 bases, the J end lost 0 bases, and 15 bases lay between the germline ends. The CDR3 DNA is TGTGCCACCTCGACACAAAGTTCAACTAATGAAAAACTGTTTTTT. Translating it yields CATSTQSSTNEKLFF.

This clone has only a few counts. The gene calls are TRBV29-1 and TRBJ2-7, with 13 positions matching TRBD2. This CDR3 comprises 17 residues. Unmatched junction bases numbered 11, after V lost 3 bases and J lost 3 bases. Germline V gene data show CDR1 as SQVTM and CDR2 as ANQGSEA. The CDR3 DNA reads as TGCAGCGTTGAGGGACTAGCGGGATTGGGGGGGGACTACGAGCAGTACTTC. Its protein is CSVEGLAGLGGDYEQYF.

The chain recombines TRBV7-9 with TRBJ2-1; 11 nucleotides match TRBD2. Germline CDR1 reads SEHNR; CDR2 reads FQNEAQ (reference sequence). V was pared by 4 bases and J by 4 bases, with 3 bases of the junction left unmatched. CDR3 length: 15 amino acids. The CDR3 coding sequence is TGTGCCAGCAGCTCGACTAGCGGGACATACAATGAGCAGTTCTTC. Protein sequence: CASSSTSGTYNEQFF.